Each of the 12 T cell receptor beta chains below was sequenced from the same sample in a study of cytomegalovirus exposure and HLA in healthy donors. PCR primers comprised 60 Vbeta and 13 Jbeta primers. Assay: immunoSEQ multiplex PCR; the TCRdb copy retains only in-frame clones and omits some. The table has more than 90,000 clones, roughly 69% seen once. Input material: PBMCs. All receptors come from a woman aged 25-40 years in good health and CMV-seronegative.

The DNA for the CDR3 is TGTGCCAGCAGCTTACCCGTCTACAATGAGCAGTTCTTC. The encoded protein is CASSLPVYNEQFF. The chain links TRBV7-2 to TRBJ2-1; D is unclear. Trimming took 2 bases from V and 3 from J, leaving 5 bases between them. This CDR3 region has 13 residues. The germline V gene encodes CDR1 SGHTA and CDR2 FQGNSA. Variable domain in full (rest from reference TRBV7-2 and TRBJ2-1): GAGVSQSPSNKVTEKGKDVELRCDPISGHTALYWYRQSLGQGLEFLIYFQGNSAPDKSGLPSDRFSAERTGGSVSTLTIQRTQQEDSAVYLCASSLPVYNEQFFGPGTRLTVL.

The DNA of the CDR3 is TGCGCCAGCAGCCAACAGGGATACGAGCAGTACTTC. This translates into CASSQQGYEQYF. The chain employs TRBV5-1 and TRBJ2-7, with a possible D match to TRBD1 (6 bases). Deletions cut 4 bases from V and 4 bases from J, with 9 bases between. Germline CDR1 reads SGHRS; CDR2 reads YFSETQ. The CDR3 has 12 residues.

The gene calls are TRBV27 and TRBJ2-6; D possibly corresponds to TRBD1 (6 bases). This CDR3 has 18 residues. Between the trimmed V and J ends, which lost 2 bases and 0 bases, there was a span of 14 bases. Germline V gene lookup returns CDR1 MNHEY and CDR2 SMNVEV (reference sequence). The CDR3 loop reads CASSLGRGILSGANVLTF. CDR3 nucleotides: TGTGCCAGCAGTTTAGGCAGGGGCATCCTCTCTGGGGCCAACGTCCTGACTTTC.

The V and J genes are TRBV15 and TRBJ2-1; unclear D gene. Trimming shortened V by 0 bases and J by 2 bases, and 8 bases separated the two germline ends. The germline V gene has CDR1 LNHNV and CDR2 YYDKDF (reference sequence). The CDR3 consists of 15 residues. The CDR3 DNA reads as TGTGCCACCAGCAGAGAGGTTGCTACCTACAATGAGCAGTTCTTC. It yields the protein CATSREVATYNEQFF.

The V call is TRBV21-1, the J call TRBJ2-2; the D call TRBD2 from the table was never checked on the DNA. TRBV21-1 is described as a pseudogene. This CDR3 spans 19 amino acids. Here the CDR3 DNA reads TGTGCCAGCAGCAAAGGAGAGGGACTAGCGGGGGTGAACACCGGGGAGCTGTTTTTT. Encoded protein: CASSKGEGLAGVNTGELFF.

The count of this clone is one. CDR3 loop: CATSTPTSDHYEQYF. CDR3 coding DNA: TGTGCCACCAGCACCCCGACTAGCGACCACTACGAGCAGTACTTC. V and J are TRBV15 and TRBJ2-7; 8 nucleotides match TRBD2. V lost 4 bases to trimming and J lost 3 bases; unmatched junction nucleotides: 8. This CDR3 comprises 15 residues. Germline CDR1 is LNHNV and CDR2 is YYDKDF (reference sequence).

The chain recombines TRBV19 with TRBJ2-3, with 12 nucleotides matching TRBD1. The CDR3 extends over 16 amino acids. Germline V gives CDR1 LNHDA, CDR2 SQIVND (reference sequence). Unmatched junction bases numbered 6, after V lost 2 bases and J lost 6 bases. The chain's CDR3 is CASSILPGQGADTQYF. The CDR3 nucleotides are TGTGCCAGTAGTATATTACCGGGACAGGGGGCGGATACGCAGTATTTT.

The chain links TRBV10-3 to TRBJ1-1; 7 positions agree with TRBD1. V was pared by 4 bases and J by 4 bases, with 0 bases of the junction left unmatched. CDR1 and CDR2 (germline): ENHRY, SYGVKD. The CDR3 length is 12 residues. The CDR3 DNA follows: TGTGCCATCAGTGGACAGGGCACTGAAGCTTTCTTT. Translated: CAISGQGTEAFF.

This chain connects TRBV6-1 to TRBJ1-1; 9 nucleotides match TRBD1. Germline loops: CDR1 MNHNS, CDR2 SASEGT. The V gene end was trimmed by 0 bases and the J gene end by 11 bases; junction bases not matched to a gene: 4. The CDR3 length is 13 residues. Here the CDR3 reads CASSEADRGFAFF. In DNA, the CDR3 is TGTGCCAGCAGTGAAGCGGACAGGGGTTTTGCTTTCTTT.

The chain recombines TRBV5-1 with TRBJ2-1; D might be TRBD2 (7 bases). The ends were cut back, 6 bases at V and 13 bases at J, with 20 bases in the middle. This CDR3 is built from 13 residues. Germline loops: CDR1 SGHRS, CDR2 YFSETQ. DNA of the CDR3: TGCGCCAGCACCATGTCAGGGGAGGGGGAACAGTTCTTC. It encodes CASTMSGEGEQFF.

The table lists this clone with a count of one. V gene TRBV5-6 combines with J gene TRBJ1-2; D not certain. With 0 bases removed from V and 1 base from J, the gap between germline ends came to 13 bases. Germline-derived CDR1 and CDR2 are SGHDT and YYEEEE. The length of the CDR3 is 16 residues. This CDR3 is CASSLVGRLHNYGYTF. The CDR3 DNA sequence: TGTGCCAGCAGCTTGGTGGGGAGGCTGCATAACTATGGCTACACCTTC.

This clone was detected only a few times. The chain uses TRBV19 and TRBJ2-3; 11 nucleotides line up with TRBD1. Germline V gene sequence: CDR1 LNHDA, CDR2 SQIVND (reference sequence). The V gene end was trimmed by 6 bases and the J gene end by 4 bases; junction bases not matched to a gene: 9. The CDR3 runs 16 residues. The CDR3: CASSKTPGQGADTQYF. The CDR3 DNA is TGTGCCAGTAGCAAAACCCCGGGACAGGGGGCAGATACGCAGTATTTT.